One and the same sample provided the 18 T cell receptor beta chains below, sequenced in a study of blood T cell repertoires in COVID-19. The repertoire was sequenced with immunoSEQ multiplex PCR; TCRdb's copy has only in-frame clones and lacks some. This table holds 150,000 to 200,000 clones, roughly 80% found once. Sequenced sample: peripheral blood. Source of these receptors: a human donor with acute or convalescent COVID-19. The donor label of this sample is uncertain.

The chain joins TRBV5-1 to TRBJ1-1; the match to TRBD1 covers 10 bases. CDR3 length: 15 amino acids. Germline V gene lookup returns CDR1 SGHRS and CDR2 YFSETQ. With V trimmed by 4 bases and J by 7 bases, 10 bases remained unmatched. CDR3 amino acids: CASSEAGTGAIEAFF. DNA for the CDR3: TGCGCCAGCAGCGAAGCCGGGACAGGGGCGATTGAAGCTTTCTTT.

This clone appeared a single time. V gene TRBV9 combines with J gene TRBJ2-7; 11 bases match TRBD1. The ends lost 0 bases at V and 3 bases at J; junction bases unmatched: 2. CDR3 length: 15 amino acids. Germline CDR1 is SGDLS and CDR2 is YYNGEE. The CDR3 loop is CASSVAGTGGYEQYF. In DNA form, the CDR3 reads TGTGCCAGCAGCGTAGCCGGGACAGGGGGCTACGAGCAGTACTTC.

This rearrangement joins TRBV5-1 to TRBJ2-7; 13 positions agree with TRBD2. The ends lost 4 bases at V and 6 bases at J; junction bases unmatched: 4. This CDR3 region has 14 residues. In germline, CDR1 is SGHRS, CDR2 YFSETQ. The CDR3 is CASSVGTSGTEQYF. CDR3 nucleotide sequence: TGCGCCAGCAGCGTGGGGACTAGCGGGACCGAGCAGTACTTC.

The chain links TRBV5-1 to TRBJ1-3; D not resolved. This CDR3 is 16 amino acids long. Germline CDR1 reads SGHRS; CDR2 reads YFSETQ. Trimming stripped 0 bases from V and 4 bases from J, with 14 bases between. The CDR3 DNA reads TGCGCCAGCAGCTTGGGGGCCCTGGGTACCGGAAACACCATATATTTT. Its translation: CASSLGALGTGNTIYF.

The chain joins TRBV25-1 to TRBJ1-6, with a tentative D call TRBD1 (5 bases). Between the trimmed V and J ends, which lost 2 bases and 7 bases, there was a span of 15 bases. This CDR3 is 16 amino acids long. The germline V gene has CDR1 MGHDK and CDR2 SYGVNS. CDR3 region: CASSESGAGGNSPLHF. CDR3 nucleotides: TGTGCCAGCAGTGAAAGCGGGGCCGGCGGGAATTCACCCCTCCACTTT. The full variable domain, rest sourced from reference TRBV25-1 and TRBJ1-6, is EADIYQTPRYLVIGTGKKITLECSQTMGHDKMYWYQQDPGMELHLIHYSYGVNSTEKGDLSSESTVSRIRTEHFPLTLESARPSHTSQYLCASSESGAGGNSPLHFGNGTRLTVT.

The chain joins TRBV30 to TRBJ1-4, with 8 bases identical to TRBD1. With V trimmed by 1 base and J by 7 bases, 8 bases remained unmatched. Looked up from germline, CDR1 is GTSNPN and CDR2 is SVGIG (reference sequence). This CDR3 spans 15 amino acids. CDR3 DNA sequence: TGTGCCTGGAGTGCAAGGACAGGGCCGGGTGAAAAACTGTTTTTT. Its protein is CAWSARTGPGEKLFF.

The chain links TRBV15 to TRBJ2-7; 15 bases are shared with TRBD2. The junction had 6 bases not matched to a gene; V was cut back by 5 bases and J by 4 bases. The CDR3 has 16 amino acids. Germline assignment: CDR1 LNHNV and CDR2 YYDKDF (reference sequence). For the CDR3, the DNA is TGTGCCACCAGCGCCGGGACTAGCGGGGGGACGTACGAGCAGTACTTC. Protein: CATSAGTSGGTYEQYF.

A few counts support this clone. The chain links TRBV25-1 to TRBJ1-6; D is unclear. Trimming took off 3 bases at V and 3 bases at J, with 15 bases between the two ends. The V gene's germline CDR1 is MGHDK and CDR2 SYGVNS. This CDR3 comprises 17 residues. This chain's CDR3 is CASSDTANVFYNSPLHF. In DNA, the CDR3 is TGTGCCAGCAGTGACACAGCCAACGTTTTCTATAATTCACCCCTCCACTTT.

This chain uses TRBV7-8 with TRBJ2-1; tentatively, D is TRBD2 (6 bases). V lost 4 bases, J lost 3 bases, and 7 bases lay in between. The CDR3 covers 13 residues. Germline V gene data show CDR1 as SGHVS and CDR2 as FQNEAQ. DNA for the CDR3: TGTGCCAGCAGCTCCGGGGGCTACAATGAGCAGTTCTTC. Its translation is CASSSGGYNEQFF.

The chain joins TRBV2 to TRBJ2-1, with 8 bases matching TRBD2. The junction had 3 bases not matched to a gene; V was cut back by 3 bases and J by 2 bases. CDR1 is SNHLY and CDR2 is FYNNEI in the germline V gene. The CDR3 covers 15 residues. The CDR3 sequence: CASSDRGGPYNEQFF. CDR3 bases: TGTGCCAGCAGTGACCGGGGGGGCCCCTACAATGAGCAGTTCTTC.

The chain links TRBV5-8 to TRBJ2-3; no clear D. This CDR3 has 11 residues. Trimming shortened V by 2 bases and J by 5 bases, and 3 bases separated the two germline ends. Germline loops: CDR1 SGHTS, CDR2 YDEGEE. This CDR3 reads CASSFIDTQYF. For the CDR3, the DNA is TGTGCCAGCAGCTTTATAGATACGCAGTATTTT. The full variable domain, completed using reference TRBV5-8 and TRBJ2-3, is EAGVTQSPTHLIKTRGQQATLRCSPISGHTSVYWYQQALGLGLQFLLWYDEGEERNRGNFPPRFSGRQFPNYSSELNVNALELEDSALYLCASSFIDTQYFGPGTRLTVL.

The chain uses TRBV11-2 and TRBJ1-1; 7 nucleotides match TRBD1. The length of the CDR3 is 15 residues. The germline V gene encodes CDR1 SGHAT and CDR2 FQNNGV. The V gene end was trimmed by 0 bases and the J gene end by 2 bases; junction bases not matched to a gene: 3. The CDR3 nucleotides read TGTGCCAGCAGCTTAGAGGGGACAGTTAACACTGAAGCTTTCTTT. Encoded protein: CASSLEGTVNTEAFF.

The chain couples TRBV11-2 to TRBJ1-1; D is unresolved. This CDR3 is built from 13 residues. Germline CDR1 and CDR2: SGHAT and FQNNGV. Trimming removed 0 bases from V and 5 bases from J, with 7 bases in between. CDR3 protein: CASSLDGGTEAFF. The DNA for the CDR3 is TGTGCCAGCAGCTTAGATGGAGGAACTGAAGCTTTCTTT.

The chain has TRBV9 and TRBJ1-2; 7 nucleotides agree with TRBD1. V shed 3 bases and J 4 bases; nucleotides not matched to a gene: 3. This CDR3 comprises 13 residues. From germline, CDR1 is SGDLS and CDR2 YYNGEE. CDR3 nucleotides: TGTGCCAGCAGCGCCACAGGGGCCTATGGCTACACCTTC. Translated: CASSATGAYGYTF. Full variable domain (rest looked up from reference TRBV9 and TRBJ1-2): DSGVTQTPKHLITATGQRVTLRCSPRSGDLSVYWYQQSLDQGLQFLIQYYNGEERAKGNILERFSAQQFPDLHSELNLSSLELGDSALYFCASSATGAYGYTFGSGTRLTVV.

The CDR3 DNA is TGTGCTTTGCTAGGGACAGGGGATCGGGGCGCTTTCTTT. Amino acids: CALLGTGDRGAFF. The chain joins TRBV30 to TRBJ1-1, with TRBD1 identical over 10 bases. There are 13 residues in the CDR3. Germline values: CDR1 GTSNPN, CDR2 SVGIG (reference sequence).

Remarks on this clone: At one boundary the junction diverges from the germline segment, which might be a read error. The chain is built from TRBV7-9 and TRBJ2-7; maybe TRBD1 (6 bases). The CDR3 is 13 residues long. The germline gives CDR1 SEHNR, CDR2 FQNEAQ (reference sequence). The DNA of the CDR3 is TGTGCCAGCAGCTTCGGGACATCCCCTCATTCTGACTTC. Translating gives CASSFGTSPHSDF.

CDR3 nucleotides: TGCGCCAGCAGAGACATGCAGAACACTGAAGCTTTCTTT. Translated: CASRDMQNTEAFF. This rearrangement joins TRBV10-2 to TRBJ1-1; D unresolved. Per germline, CDR1 WSHSY and CDR2 SAAADI. The CDR3 is 13 amino acids. Trimming shortened V by 6 bases and J by 1 base, and 9 bases separated the two germline ends.

This chain uses TRBV18 with TRBJ1-1; D might be TRBD1 (6 bases). There are 13 residues in the CDR3. V was clipped by 4 bases and J by 5 bases, with 11 bases between them. Per germline, CDR1 KGHSH and CDR2 LQKENI. CDR3 sequence (DNA): TGTGCCAGCTCACTTAACGGACAGACTGAAGCTTTCTTT. Translating gives CASSLNGQTEAFF.